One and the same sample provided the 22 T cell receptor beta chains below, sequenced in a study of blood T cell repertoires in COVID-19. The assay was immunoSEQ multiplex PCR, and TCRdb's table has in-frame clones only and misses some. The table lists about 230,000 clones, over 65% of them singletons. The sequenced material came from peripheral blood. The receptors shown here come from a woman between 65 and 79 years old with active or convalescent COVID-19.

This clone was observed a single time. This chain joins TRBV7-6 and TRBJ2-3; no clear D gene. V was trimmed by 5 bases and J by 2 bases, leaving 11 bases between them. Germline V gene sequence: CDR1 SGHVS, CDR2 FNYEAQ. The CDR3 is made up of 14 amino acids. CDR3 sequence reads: CASSAQLITDTQYF. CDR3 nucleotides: TGTGCCAGCAGCGCCCAACTGATCACAGATACGCAGTATTTT.

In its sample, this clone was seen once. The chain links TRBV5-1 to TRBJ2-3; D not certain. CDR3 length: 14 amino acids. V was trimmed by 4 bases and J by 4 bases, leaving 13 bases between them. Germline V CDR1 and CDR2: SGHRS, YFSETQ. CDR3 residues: CASSRQGEADTQYF. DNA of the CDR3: TGCGCCAGCAGCCGCCAAGGTGAGGCAGATACGCAGTATTTT.

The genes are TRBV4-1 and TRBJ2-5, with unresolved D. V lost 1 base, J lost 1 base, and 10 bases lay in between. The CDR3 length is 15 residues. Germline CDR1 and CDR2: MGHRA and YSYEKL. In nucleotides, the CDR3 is TGCGCCAGCAGCCAAGGCGGTTTTCCCCAAGAGACCCAGTACTTC. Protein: CASSQGGFPQETQYF.

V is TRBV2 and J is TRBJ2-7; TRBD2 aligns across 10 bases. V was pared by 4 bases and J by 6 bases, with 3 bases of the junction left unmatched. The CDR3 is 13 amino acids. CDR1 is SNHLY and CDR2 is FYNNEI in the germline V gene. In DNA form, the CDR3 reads TGTGCCAGCAGTGGTCCTAGCGGGAGCGAGCAGTACTTC. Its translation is CASSGPSGSEQYF. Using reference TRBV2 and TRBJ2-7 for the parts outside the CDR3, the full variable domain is EPEVTQTPSHQVTQMGQEVILRCVPISNHLYFYWYRQILGQKVEFLVSFYNNEISEKSEIFDDQFSVERPDGSNFTLKIRSTKLEDSAMYFCASSGPSGSEQYFGPGTRLTVT.

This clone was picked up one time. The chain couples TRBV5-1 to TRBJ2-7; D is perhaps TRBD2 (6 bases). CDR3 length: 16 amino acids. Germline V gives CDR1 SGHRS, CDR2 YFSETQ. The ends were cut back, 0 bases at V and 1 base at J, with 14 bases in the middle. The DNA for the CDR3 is TGCGCCAGCAGCTTGGATCCTAGCGCGAAGTCCTACGAGCAGTACTTC. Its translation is CASSLDPSAKSYEQYF.

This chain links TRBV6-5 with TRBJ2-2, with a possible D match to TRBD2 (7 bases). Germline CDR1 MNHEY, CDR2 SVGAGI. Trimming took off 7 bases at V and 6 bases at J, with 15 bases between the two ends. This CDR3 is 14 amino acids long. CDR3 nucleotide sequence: TGTGCCAGCACGGTGGGGGGGCAGTCCGGGGAGCTGTTTTTT. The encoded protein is CASTVGGQSGELFF.

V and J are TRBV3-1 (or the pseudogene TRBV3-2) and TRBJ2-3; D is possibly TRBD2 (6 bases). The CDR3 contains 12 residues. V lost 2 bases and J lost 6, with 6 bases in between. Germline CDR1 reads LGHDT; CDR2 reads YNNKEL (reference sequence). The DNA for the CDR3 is TGTGCCAGCAGCCAACGGGGGGATACGCAGTATTTT. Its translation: CASSQRGDTQYF.

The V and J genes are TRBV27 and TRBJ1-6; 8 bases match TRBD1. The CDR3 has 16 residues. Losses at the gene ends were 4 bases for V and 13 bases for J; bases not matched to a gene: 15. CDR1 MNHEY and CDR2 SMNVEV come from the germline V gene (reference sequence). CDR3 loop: CASSSPRQGTPAPLHF. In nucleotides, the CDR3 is TGTGCCAGCAGTTCCCCCCGACAGGGGACCCCGGCGCCCCTCCACTTT.

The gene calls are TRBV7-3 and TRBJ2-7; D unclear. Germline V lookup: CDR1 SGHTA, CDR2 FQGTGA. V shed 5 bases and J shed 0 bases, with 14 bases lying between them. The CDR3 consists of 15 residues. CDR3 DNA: TGTGCCAGCAGCGAAAGTTCTTCGCGCTCCTACGAGCAGTACTTC. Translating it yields CASSESSSRSYEQYF.

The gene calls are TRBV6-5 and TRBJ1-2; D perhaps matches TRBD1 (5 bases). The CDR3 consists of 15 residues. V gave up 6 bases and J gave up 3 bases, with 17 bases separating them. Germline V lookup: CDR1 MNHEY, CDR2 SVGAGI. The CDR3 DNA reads TGTGCCAGCAGAGACGGACACGGAGGGTACTATGGCTACACCTTC. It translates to CASRDGHGGYYGYTF.

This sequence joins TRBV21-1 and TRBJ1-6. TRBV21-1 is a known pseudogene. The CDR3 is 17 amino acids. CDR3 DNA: TGTGCCAGCAGCCTTCTGAGGATTCAGCGCTTTAATTCACCCCTCCACTTT. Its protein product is CASSLLRIQRFNSPLHF.

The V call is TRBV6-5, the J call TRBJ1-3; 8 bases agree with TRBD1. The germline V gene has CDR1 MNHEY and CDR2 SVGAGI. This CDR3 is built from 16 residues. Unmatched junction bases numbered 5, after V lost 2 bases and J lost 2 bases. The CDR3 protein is CASSYSSGQAGNTIYF. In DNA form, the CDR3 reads TGTGCCAGCAGTTACAGTTCGGGACAGGCTGGAAACACCATATATTTT.

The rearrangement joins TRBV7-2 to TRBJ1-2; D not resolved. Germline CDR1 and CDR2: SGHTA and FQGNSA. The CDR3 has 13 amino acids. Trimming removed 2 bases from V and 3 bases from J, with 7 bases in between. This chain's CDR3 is CASSLWADYGYTF. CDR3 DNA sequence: TGTGCCAGCAGCTTATGGGCAGACTATGGCTACACCTTC.

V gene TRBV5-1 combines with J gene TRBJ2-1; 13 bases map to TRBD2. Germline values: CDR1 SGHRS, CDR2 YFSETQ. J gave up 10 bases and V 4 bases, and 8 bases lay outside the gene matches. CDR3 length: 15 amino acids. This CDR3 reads CASSVGLAGVGEQFF. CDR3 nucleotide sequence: TGCGCCAGCAGCGTAGGACTAGCGGGAGTGGGAGAGCAGTTCTTC.

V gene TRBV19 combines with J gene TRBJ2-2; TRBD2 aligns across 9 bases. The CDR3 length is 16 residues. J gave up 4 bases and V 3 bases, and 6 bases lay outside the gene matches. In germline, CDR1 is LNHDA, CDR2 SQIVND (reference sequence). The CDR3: CASSIWGGRGTGELFF. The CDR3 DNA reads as TGTGCCAGTAGTATCTGGGGCGGGAGGGGCACCGGGGAGCTGTTTTTT.

Here the CDR3 reads CASSPGIYNSPLHF. CDR3 coding DNA: TGCGCCAGCAGCCCCGGGATTTATAATTCACCCCTCCACTTT. This chain joins TRBV10-1 and TRBJ1-6; D not certain. The V end lost 6 bases, the J end lost 4 bases, and 10 bases lay between the germline ends. The CDR3 length is 14 residues. Germline V CDR1 and CDR2: WNHNN, SYGVQD (reference sequence).

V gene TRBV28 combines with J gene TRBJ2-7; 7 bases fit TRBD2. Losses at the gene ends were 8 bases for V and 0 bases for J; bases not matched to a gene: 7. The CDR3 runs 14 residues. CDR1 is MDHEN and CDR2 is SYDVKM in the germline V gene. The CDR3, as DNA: TGTGCCAGCCAACCCCGGGACTACTCCTACGAGCAGTACTTC. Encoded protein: CASQPRDYSYEQYF.

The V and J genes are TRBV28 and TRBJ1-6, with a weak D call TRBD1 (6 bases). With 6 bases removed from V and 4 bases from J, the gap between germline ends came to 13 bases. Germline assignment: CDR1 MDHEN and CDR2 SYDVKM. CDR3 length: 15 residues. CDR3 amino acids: CASRGPGAYNSPLHF. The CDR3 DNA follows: TGTGCCAGCAGAGGGCCAGGGGCTTATAATTCACCCCTCCACTTT.

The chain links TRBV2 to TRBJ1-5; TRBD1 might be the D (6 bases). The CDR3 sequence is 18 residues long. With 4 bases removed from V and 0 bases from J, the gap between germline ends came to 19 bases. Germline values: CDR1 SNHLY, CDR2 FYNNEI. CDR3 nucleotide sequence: TGTGCCAGCAGTGCGTGGGTGGGGGCCGTTTATAGCAATCAGCCCCAGCATTTT. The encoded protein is CASSAWVGAVYSNQPQHF.

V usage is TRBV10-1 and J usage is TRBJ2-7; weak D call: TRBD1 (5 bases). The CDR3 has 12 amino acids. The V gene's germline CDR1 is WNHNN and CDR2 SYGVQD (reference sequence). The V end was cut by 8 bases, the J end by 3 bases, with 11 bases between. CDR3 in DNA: TGCGCCAGCCCCTCAGGGAACTACGAGCAGTACTTC. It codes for CASPSGNYEQYF.

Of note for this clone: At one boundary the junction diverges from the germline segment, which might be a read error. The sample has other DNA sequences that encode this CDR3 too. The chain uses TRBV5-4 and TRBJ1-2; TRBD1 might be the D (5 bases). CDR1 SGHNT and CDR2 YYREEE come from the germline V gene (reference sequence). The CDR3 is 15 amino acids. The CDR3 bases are TGTGCCCTCACCGGGGGATTGACTACGCTCTATGGCTATACCTTC. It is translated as CALTGGLTTLYGYTF.

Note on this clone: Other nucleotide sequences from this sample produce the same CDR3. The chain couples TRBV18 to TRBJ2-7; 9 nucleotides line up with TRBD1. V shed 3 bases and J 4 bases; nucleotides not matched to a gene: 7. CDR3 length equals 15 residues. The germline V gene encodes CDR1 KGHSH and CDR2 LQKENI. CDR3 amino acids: CASSPQRDRAYEQYF. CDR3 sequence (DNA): TGTGCCAGCTCACCCCAACGGGACAGGGCGTACGAGCAGTACTTC.